In its sample, the clone carrying this TCR beta chain was seen a few times. What it binds is not known. V was clipped by 4 bases and J by 1 base; unmatched bases: 10. The CDR3 consists of 19 residues. Germline CDR1 SEHNR, CDR2 FQNEAQ (reference sequence). The entry originates in a study of T cell repertoires in cytomegalovirus infection. On the study more broadly: Matching HLA type and CMV infection were both indicated by public TCR beta signatures. The study, taken as a whole, reports: Clonotype analysis showed dominance of the ex vivo response by HLA-C-restricted CMV-specific TCR beta clonotypes. Summed frequency of public TCR beta families distinguished CMV carriers with the relevant HLA.

TCRdb re-called the reads through MiXCR, storing one row per CDR3 protein. The table lists roughly 100,000 distinct CDR3 sequences, about 17% of them singletons, with around 8.2% in the top ten. V and J are TRBV7-9 and TRBJ2-3, with TRBD2 matching 14 bases. This clonotype originated in a human donor in good health (CMV status not recorded). Some clones in this sample may be carry-over from other donors' samples. The source material was PBMCs. The CDR3 DNA follows: TGTGCCAGCAGCTCAACGGACCCGGGACTAGCGGGAGGCACAGATACGCAGTATTTT. Its protein is CASSSTDPGLAGGTDTQYF.